This T cell receptor beta chain was observed in a study of cytomegalovirus exposure and HLA in healthy donors (dated by TCRdb to about 2017). For the wider study: An earlier analysis of about 530 of the donors reported approximately 280 Gb of sequence data and 117 million unique TCR beta sequences obtained from 150 million to 200 million T cells. About 310 gigabases of sequencing data and 80 million or so unique TCR sequences were included in an early release covering about 620 HLA-typed donors. Among the approximately 430 genotyped donors, around 81% belonged to the genetic ancestry cluster associated with self-reported Caucasian donors. The aim of the study was to test whether cataloging public T cell receptors could identify signatures of past pathogen exposure. Using immunosequencing, the study profiled T cell repertoires from around 670 subjects and related those repertoires to cytomegalovirus serostatus. Along with the approximately 620-subject first cohort, a separate validation cohort of around 120 different subjects was used. To predict cytomegalovirus infection status, the study brought together high-throughput TCR immunosequencing, statistical association of individual TCRs with disease status, and machine learning. A later analysis re-analyzed previously published TCR beta repertoires from about 730 donors and added high-resolution HLA genotyping to study TCR occurrence patterns. Rather than using new phenotypic data, the later analysis identified candidate immune exposures from TCR beta sequences and from how often those sequences occurred across donors. An earlier analysis of about 620 of the donors applied high-throughput TCR beta sequencing to assess whether each TCR beta V gene segment acted as functional or pseudogenic. Alongside the repertoire data, information on donor age, sex, ethnicity and CMV serostatus was compiled. A later genetic analysis took genome-wide SNP genotypes for about 65% of the 666 donors and used that subset as a discovery cohort. All discovery cohort repertoires had been generated on a single sequencing platform. Both class I and class II loci were covered by HLA typing, at four-digit resolution. The number of donors typed differed by locus, with about 629-630 for A, B, C, DRB1 and DQB1, 522 for DQA1, some 570 for DPA1, and some 440 for DPB1. Four to six DR-DQ haplotypes were handled as single units for association and clustering, since linkage in the cohort was strong. Among about 410 genotyped donors of the cohort, an average of about 220,000 unique TCR beta nucleotide sequences was sequenced per donor, of which about 18% were non-productive. What the authors observed across the whole study: A further reported finding was that TCR beta sequences accurately predicted the HLA-A and HLA-B alleles for most subjects in the first cohort. The classifier was reported to diagnose cytomegalovirus status with high specificity and sensitivity in both the original cohort and the validation cohort. According to a later analysis, parvovirus B19, influenza, CMV and Epstein-Barr virus appeared linked to several top co-occurrence clusters. In a later analysis, over 15,000 TCR beta sequences were associated with specific HLA alleles at a false discovery rate of 0.05. According to the authors, the approach could potentially be generalized to other disease states and immunological phenotypes. According to a later genetic analysis, donors in an Asian-associated ancestry cluster had fewer N-insertions in productive TCRs than the approximately 630-donor mean. In a later analysis, the rate of TCR association differed among HLA loci, with DRB1 alleles having the most associated TCRs and HLA-C alleles having the fewest. The sequencing pipeline was judged likely to have produced a cluster of highly shared sequence variants as a technical artifact. Because some donors lacked HLA typing at each locus, the association tests relied only on the typed subset. The cohort was sequenced for TCR beta chains only, and without alpha or paired-chain data the features that could be detected were limited. A later analysis found that most CMV-associated TCR beta chains appeared HLA-restricted, with HLA associations seemingly driven largely by CMV exposure. For the cohort, immune exposure information was limited to CMV serostatus. In an earlier analysis of about 600 of the donors, most TCR beta V segments appeared in productive rearrangements about 87% or about 30% of the time, broadly matching IMGT annotations. A few of the identified cytomegalovirus-associated TCR beta chains were confirmed in vitro to be specific for cytomegalovirus antigens. The study gave a list of some 150 TCR beta chains associated with cytomegalovirus. Most TCR sequences were observed very rarely across donors, whereas some public TCRs were present in many individuals. Some IMGT-functional V segments, including TRBV6-2 and TRBV6-3, could not be distinguished by the 87-base-pair reads and were therefore excluded. In a later genetic analysis, a missense DCLRE1C variant was associated with V-gene and J-gene trimming of TCR beta chains, and the association was replicated in an independent cohort. Roughly uniform sequencing depth across donors was assumed in presence/absence analyses, although this assumption may not hold. Linkage disequilibrium might explain the correlated functional status among segregating V segments, but an unknown experimental factor could not be excluded. The earlier analysis of 587 of the donors excluded around 17 rarely observed V segments, including chromosome 9 orphons, because counts were too low. Strong co-occurrence of HLA alleles, especially DR and DQ, made assigning TCR associations to individual alleles difficult. Compared with equally common non-associated chains, HLA-associated TCR beta chains in a later analysis were more clonally expanded and had lower generation probabilities.

This clone has a handful of counts. The specificity of this receptor is unknown. No per-base quality is available; no much larger clone lies one base away. The cohort was made up of under 800 healthy bone marrow donors. At the time of sampling, all cohort members were nominally healthy, though unrecorded immune exposures were likely present. The donor tested CMV seronegative, placing the donor among the 350 or so seronegative members of the cohort. Each donor provided a peripheral blood sample, and peripheral blood mononuclear cells were used for TCR beta sequencing. Genomic DNA extraction from the blood cell samples was performed with the Qiagen DNeasy Blood Extraction Kit. V is cut back by 7 bases and J by 6 bases, with 7 bases in the junction unmatched. The CDR3, cysteine through phenylalanine, is 13 amino acids long. Only the CDR3 region is kept as DNA, spanning 39 bases read in frame from base 1. The germline V gene gives CDR1 as MNHNS and CDR2 as SASEGT.

Library construction relied on the immunoSEQ multiplex PCR assay. For the multiplex PCR, a mixture combining 60 forward primers for TCR Vbeta segments and 13 reverse primers for TCR Jbeta segments was used. A multiplex PCR assay on genomic DNA amplified the CDR3 region of rearranged TCR beta genes. On the Illumina HiSeq System, the amplified TCR beta libraries were sequenced as 87-base-pair reads. The published analysis was carried out like this. Across the 700 or so repertoires, a later analysis counted 75 million to 90 million unique TCR beta chains, roughly 11 million of which were shared by at least two donors. Raw reads were error-corrected and collapsed into unique sequences by a nearest-neighbor algorithm in which closely related sequences were merged to remove PCR and sequencing errors. Alignment of CDR3 sequences to IMGT reference sequences was used to assign V, D and J gene segments. For a sequence to be retained, at least a six-nucleotide match to both a V gene segment and a J gene segment was required. A rearrangement counted as productive if the CDR3 had no stop codons and remained in frame with V and J, and every other rearrangement counted as non-productive. Following IMGT convention, CDR3 was defined as the stretch from the second conserved V-encoded cysteine to the conserved J-encoded phenylalanine. In an earlier analysis of just under 600 of the donors, sequences lacking an unambiguous match to a single V gene segment were excluded. An earlier analysis of 587 of the donors classified V segments as functional when productive rearrangements were above 56.7% and as segregating when the standard deviation between donors was above 5%. A statistical classification framework was built to diagnose cytomegalovirus status from the catalog of TCR beta chain sequences. In a later analysis, V and J genes were assigned by comparing TCR nucleotide sequences against IMGT/GENE-DB human TR gene sequences. The TCRdist pipeline was used in a later analysis to assign CDR3 sequences and most-parsimonious VDJ recombination scenarios. In a later analysis, each TCR beta chain was defined by its CDR3 amino acid sequence together with its V-gene family, and reads without a unique V-gene family were excluded. To address suspected cross-contamination and a sequencing artifact, a later analysis removed roughly 580 highly shared, low-generation-probability nucleotide sequences. A later analysis calculated a clonal expansion index for each public chain from normalized within-repertoire ranks of inferred template counts. A later analysis computed generation probabilities with a VDJ recombination model fitted to out-of-frame rearrangements, and checked the results against IGoR. In a later analysis, TCR-TCR, TCR-HLA and TCR-CMV co-occurrence was scored with hypergeometric tests, and a repertoire-size bias correction was applied to TCR pairs. To estimate false discovery rates, a later analysis permuted the HLA or CMV assignments 20 times. In a later analysis, co-occurring TCRs were grouped using DBSCAN, with TCRdist sequence similarity added in when clustering inside HLA-allele-positive subsets. Repertoires with fewer than 30,000 or more than 120,000 public chains were left out of co-occurrence clustering, as were roughly five repertoires with anomalous nucleotide sharing. TCRdb holds this immuneACCESS table with in-frame rearrangements only. Some clones are missing; in checked studies, unresolved V genes explain under half, and the rest has no known cause. V and J calls and clone size follow that table, whereas D and trimming were derived from the DNA. In this sample the table shows 150,000 or so clones, around four fifths of which occur a single time. The ten largest clones represent over 1.2% of the sample.

This sequence uses TRBV6-1 and TRBJ2-7; 9 bases in the junction line up with TRBD1. The TCR originated in a female donor in good health and CMV-seronegative. Material for sequencing was PBMCs. The bases read TGTGCCAGCAACCGGGACAGGGCCGGCGAGCAGTACTTC. It translates as CASNRDRAGEQYF.